The rows below give T cell receptor beta chains drawn from one sample of a study of circulating CD8 cells and anti-PD-1 response in melanoma. TCRdb reanalysed the reads using MiXCR and keeps one entry per CDR3 protein. The profile shows about 350 distinct CDR3 sequences, roughly 14% of them singletons. Source: CD8+ T cells from PBMCs, taken at baseline or after one month of anti-PD-1 therapy (not recorded which). Source of these receptors: a human donor with melanoma. The CDR3 runs from the conserved cysteine through the conserved F or W. D genes are given only for firm matches. Not every row has a clone size; where given, it reads once, few, many or a size class.

CDR3	DNA	V	D	J	size
CASSFVGTGEDEQYF	TGTGCCAGCAGCTTCGTGGGGACAGGGGAGGACGAGCAGTACTTC	TRBV5-4	TRBD1	TRBJ2-7	medium-sized
CASSQDVGIAYGQYF	TGCGCCAGCAGCCAAGATGTAGGGATCGCCTACGGGCAGTACTTC	TRBV4-3	.	TRBJ2-7	few
CSARGGGIWDEQFF	TGCAGCGCCCGTGGGGGAGGTATTTGGGATGAGCAGTTCTTC	TRBV29-1	.	TRBJ2-1	large
CASSIVQGPYNEQFF	TGTGCCAGTAGTATAGTTCAGGGACCCTACAATGAGCAGTTCTTC	TRBV19	.	TRBJ2-1	large
CASSLSSFRELFF	TGTGCCAGTAGTTTATCTAGCTTCAGGGAGCTGTTTTTT	TRBV19	.	TRBJ2-2	large
CASTSTGNHLIQTQYF	TGTGCCAGCACCTCGACAGGGAACCATCTCATCCAGACCCAGTACTTC	TRBV12-3/TRBV12-4	TRBD1	TRBJ2-5	few
CASSPGLAVHNEQFF	TGTGCCAGCAGCCCCGGACTAGCGGTTCACAATGAGCAGTTCTTC	TRBV9	TRBD2	TRBJ2-1	medium-sized
CASSEARTGWNGYTF	TGTGCCAGCAGTGAAGCTAGGACAGGGTGGAATGGCTACACCTTC	TRBV2	TRBD1	TRBJ1-2	.
CASSYSRFRAFDTQYF	TGTGCCAGCAGTTACTCGAGGTTCAGGGCATTCGATACGCAGTATTTT	TRBV6-5	.	TRBJ2-3	large
CASSQPDRDRDYGYTF	TGCGCCAGCAGTCAACCTGACCGGGACAGGGACTATGGCTACACCTTC	TRBV23-1	TRBD1	TRBJ1-2	few
CASSHAGASQGNLLSNTEAFF	TGTGCCAGCAGCCACGCAGGGGCATCACAGGGCAACCTCTTATCGAACACTGAAGCTTTCTTT	TRBV3-2	.	TRBJ1-1	hyperexpanded
CASSLLRAAQETQYF	TGTGCCAGCAGTTTATTAAGGGCAGCCCAAGAGACCCAGTACTTC	TRBV12-3/TRBV12-4	.	TRBJ2-5	medium-sized
CASRGASGGMETQYF	TGCGCCAGCAGGGGGGCTAGCGGGGGGATGGAGACACAGTACTTC	TRBV10-2	TRBD2	TRBJ2-5	few
CASSMTSGTGELFF	TGCGCCAGCAGCATGACTAGTGGGACCGGGGAGCTGTTTTTT	TRBV5-1	.	TRBJ2-2	.
CSVEVKPYGYTF	TGCAGCGTTGAAGTCAAGCCCTATGGCTACACCTTC	TRBV29-1	.	TRBJ1-2	large
CASSQASTENTGELFF	TGCGCCAGCAGCCAAGCTTCAACAGAGAACACCGGGGAGCTGTTTTTT	TRBV4-1	.	TRBJ2-2	.
CASSLGGWEQFF	TGTGCCAGCAGCTTAGGAGGTTGGGAGCAGTTCTTC	TRBV11-2	.	TRBJ2-1	.
CASSADRGWYEQYF	TGTGCCAGCAGTGCGGACAGGGGATGGTACGAGCAGTACTTC	TRBV6-6	TRBD1	TRBJ2-7	large
CASSLLAGAYEQYF	TGTGCCAGCAGTTTACTAGCGGGAGCCTACGAGCAGTACTTC	TRBV28	TRBD2	TRBJ2-7	few
CASSDLTANNEQFF	TGTGCCAGCAGTGATCTGACAGCTAACAATGAGCAGTTCTTC	TRBV2	.	TRBJ2-1	medium-sized
CASRGTGTYSYNEQFF	TGTGCCAGCAGGGGTACCGGGACGTACTCCTACAATGAGCAGTTCTTC	TRBV6-1	.	TRBJ2-1	medium-sized
CASSLTGDRTYGYTF	TGTGCCAGCAGTTTGACAGGGGACCGGACCTATGGCTACACCTTC	TRBV7-3	TRBD1	TRBJ1-2	once
CASKEGRNTGELFF	TGTGCCAGTAAGGAGGGGCGAAACACCGGGGAGCTGTTTTTT	TRBV19	.	TRBJ2-2	large
CSAQEGTGRILEQYF	TGCAGTGCTCAGGAGGGGACAGGGCGAATCTTAGAGCAGTACTTC	TRBV20-1	TRBD1	TRBJ2-7	hyperexpanded
CASSPSNGPPYNEQFF	TGTGCCAGCAGCCCCTCTAATGGGCCCCCCTACAATGAGCAGTTCTTC	TRBV6-4	.	TRBJ2-1	medium-sized
CAMGQSFWEQYF	TGTGCCATGGGACAGTCTTTCTGGGAGCAGTACTTC	TRBV10-3	TRBD1	TRBJ2-7	large
CAGQRAFF	TGTGCCGGCCAGAGAGCTTTCTTT	TRBV19	.	TRBJ1-1	large
CASSGAPGFQETQYF	TGTGCCAGCAGTGGGGCACCCGGGTTCCAAGAGACCCAGTACTTC	TRBV5-6	.	TRBJ2-5	once
CASSTSGGFADTQYF	TGTGCCAGCAGTACAAGCGGGGGGTTCGCAGATACGCAGTATTTT	TRBV27	TRBD2	TRBJ2-3	large
CASSLAGQGYYEQYF	TGTGCCAGCAGCTTAGCGGGACAAGGCTATTACGAGCAGTACTTC	TRBV7-2	.	TRBJ2-7	few
CASSLLGSNTEAFF	TGTGCCAGCAGTTTATTAGGGTCGAACACTGAAGCTTTCTTT	TRBV27	.	TRBJ1-1	large
CASSYDRGGYEQYF	TGCGCCAGCAGCTACGACAGGGGAGGTTACGAGCAGTACTTC	TRBV5-1	TRBD1	TRBJ2-7	medium-sized
CASSSGFSGGPYEQYF	TGCGCCAGCAGCTCCGGTTTTAGCGGGGGCCCCTACGAGCAGTACTTC	TRBV4-3	TRBD2	TRBJ2-7	large
CASSIVTGPYNEQFF	TGTGCCAGTAGTATAGTTACAGGTCCATACAATGAGCAGTTCTTC	TRBV19	.	TRBJ2-1	large
CSARPESDEKLFF	TGCAGTGCTAGGCCCGAGTCCGATGAAAAACTGTTTTTT	TRBV20-1	.	TRBJ1-4	large
CAWSLGTGGFEQYF	TGTGCCTGGAGCCTGGGGACAGGGGGCTTCGAGCAGTACTTC	TRBV30	TRBD1	TRBJ2-7	medium-sized
CASSVTGEITDTQYF	TGTGCCAGCAGCGTAACCGGGGAGATCACAGATACGCAGTATTTT	TRBV9	.	TRBJ2-3	few
CSANRQASNTEAFF	TGCAGTGCTAATAGACAGGCCTCGAACACTGAAGCTTTCTTT	TRBV20-1	.	TRBJ1-1	medium-sized
CASSQVTVAGVESYEQYF	TGTGCCAGCAGCCAAGTGACTGTGGCGGGGGTGGAGTCCTACGAGCAGTACTTC	TRBV3-1	TRBD2	TRBJ2-7	medium-sized
CASRQGGMRELFF	TGTGCCAGCAGACAGGGGGGGATGCGGGAGCTGTTTTTT	TRBV12-3/TRBV12-4	.	TRBJ2-2	.
CASSEGPQGGYSSSYNEQFF	TGTGCCAGCAGTGAAGGTCCACAGGGGGGTTACTCGAGCTCCTACAATGAGCAGTTCTTC	TRBV2	TRBD1	TRBJ2-1	medium-sized
CASSQEGRRGETQYF	TGCGCCAGCAGCCAAGAGGGGCGGCGGGGAGAGACCCAGTACTTC	TRBV4-3	.	TRBJ2-5	large
CASSPASFEQYF	TGTGCCAGCAGCCCGGCCTCTTTCGAGCAGTACTTC	TRBV14	.	TRBJ2-7	large
CATSDLVGSGEQFF	TGTGCCACCAGTGATTTAGTTGGGTCGGGTGAGCAGTTCTTC	TRBV24-1	.	TRBJ2-1	large